This note documents a single TCR beta chain sequence. Which antigen it targets is not known. Base-call qualities are not available, and no considerably larger clone is one nucleotide away. The sample is drawn from a study of blood T cell repertoires in COVID-19 (dated by TCRdb to 2020 to 2021). With regard to the full study: Collaborator samples came from the United States, Italy and Spain and covered acute and convalescent phases of COVID-19. The prospective study material was composed of cDNA or gDNA derived from T cells, B-cell-depleted T cells, or PBMCs. The dataset comprised deeply sampled blood TCRbeta repertoires from subjects exposed to, actively infected with, or recovered from COVID-19. The repertoires were made available in a free public database intended to serve as a resource for research on the immune response to SARS-CoV-2. The samples were drawn from the first 160 participants of the ongoing ImmuneRACE study and from 1,254 subjects provided by 6 global collaborators. The sample metadata nearly always contained a de-identified subject ID, COVID-19 status, age in years and sex. HLA class I and class II types, where available, came from metadata supplied by the sample provider rather than from assay-based typing.

General conclusions and limits of the study: Clinical and demographic metadata were provided uncurated, with the amount varying by source and participant.

The CDR3 covers 18 residues, taking in both the cysteine and the phenylalanine. The retained sequence is limited to the CDR3, 54 bases, with the frame set at the first base. V has 0 bases trimmed and J has 7 bases trimmed; junction bases matching no gene number 10. CDR1 is given as SGHRS and CDR2 as YFSETQ, both from the germline V gene. The immunoSEQ Assay, a bias-controlled multiplex PCR, was used to amplify TCRbeta CDR3 regions from genomic DNA. As for the original processing: The number of nucleated cells in each sample was estimated by amplification of reference gene primers within the assay. To quantify the absolute abundance of each unique TCRbeta CDR3 rearrangement, sequence reads were collapsed and filtered. For each sample, productive Simpson clonality was calculated by taking the square root of Simpson's diversity index across productive rearrangements. The immuneACCESS repertoire file appears here via TCRdb, limited to in-frame rearrangements. These files lack a portion of the clones; in checked studies, under half of the deficit traces to unresolved V genes, and the cause of the others is not known. The DNA gave D and trimming, while V, J and clone size come from that table. In all, the sample holds 120,000 to 150,000 clones, and roughly three quarters of those were seen once. The top ten clones comprise over 8.5% of the sample.

Each collaborating institution followed its own protocols to collect whole blood in K2EDTA tubes. Collaborator samples were shipped for TCRbeta analysis as frozen whole blood, isolated PBMCs, or DNA extracted from either sample type. The chain employs TRBV5-1 and TRBJ2-1, and 13 bases in between align with TRBD2. The sequenced material came from peripheral blood. This receptor was taken from a man aged 45 to 65 with active or convalescent COVID-19. The nucleotide sequence reads as follows: TGCGCCAGCAGCTTGGTGGTGGGGAGACTAGCGGGAGGTAATGAGCAGTTCTTC. The encoded protein is CASSLVVGRLAGGNEQFF.